The clone carrying this T cell receptor beta chain was seen a handful of times. Its antigen is undetermined. These data belong to a study of graft-versus-host responses after intestinal transplantation. Background on the study: Every transplant recipient was induced with anti-thymocyte globulin, then maintained on tacrolimus and steroids for about 3 years.

Assay used: immunoSEQ multiplex PCR; TCRdb lists only in-frame clones, some missing. Among roughly 60,000 clones listed, around 91% were seen once. V lost 3 bases to trimming and J lost 8 bases, with 7 bases between them. Germline V gives CDR1 SNHLY, CDR2 FYNNEI. This CDR3 is built from 12 residues. Study-wide findings and caveats: Early post-transplant falls in HvG clones accompanied the peak levels of circulating GvH clones.

Sequencing used PBMCs, obtained 118 to 130 days after intestinal transplantation. The clonotype was recovered from a human patient who received an intestinal transplant, so some T cells may come from the graft donor. This chain links TRBV2 with TRBJ1-4; unclear D gene. This CDR3 reads CASSEAGEKLFF. In DNA, the CDR3 is TGTGCCAGCAGTGAGGCGGGGGAAAAACTGTTTTTT.